This T cell receptor beta chain was sequenced during a study of blood T cell repertoires in COVID-19. Study-wide background: Samples of COVID-19 (acute and convalescent) were obtained from the United States, Italy and Spain.

Clinical history as reported by participants underpinned cohort assignment. Per the authors' pipeline: Quantification of nucleated cells was approximated via reference gene primer amplification. Sequencing used immunoSEQ multiplex PCR; TCRdb keeps in-frame clones, though not all of them. That table furnishes V, J and clone size, whereas the DNA furnished D and trimming. The repertoire holds over 200,000 clones, with 75% to 90% as singletons. Material: PBMCs or T cells enriched from blood (not recorded which). This clonotype was obtained from a woman aged 25-40 years who had been exposed to COVID-19.

The CDR3: CASSQSLLGGEQFF. The CDR3 DNA reads as TGTGCCAGCAGCCAAAGTTTACTAGGTGGTGAGCAGTTCTTC. This chain links TRBV14 with TRBJ2-1, with a possible D match to TRBD2 (5 bases). The CDR3 has 14 residues. Trimming pared 2 bases from V and 9 bases from J, leaving 14 bases between. Germline CDR1 SGHDN, CDR2 FVKESK.